This is a list of T cell receptor beta chains from one sample in a study of blood T cell repertoires in COVID-19. Assay used: immunoSEQ multiplex PCR; TCRdb lists only in-frame clones, some missing. The repertoire holds nearly 70,000 clones, with 91% as singletons. Sample: peripheral blood. Receptors originate from a man between 40 and 49 years old with COVID-19, enrolled during active disease. CDR3s include the opening cysteine and the closing phenylalanine or tryptophan.

V	J	CDR3
TRBV7-7	TRBJ2-7	CASSTTPKDEQYF
TRBV28	TRBJ2-7	CASSFPDRAAGYEQYF
TRBV3-1/TRBV3-2	TRBJ2-5	CASSQVGGEETQYF
TRBV3-1/TRBV3-2	TRBJ2-2	CASSLSGKAGELFF
TRBV10-3	TRBJ1-1	CAISESDRQGAPDTEAFF
TRBV5-4	TRBJ1-2	CASSLATAHYGYTF
TRBV7-9	TRBJ2-7	CASSLSGDEQYF
TRBV14	TRBJ2-1	CASSHLWGDSYNEQFF
TRBV18	TRBJ2-7	CASSPRGGGTYEQYF
TRBV27	TRBJ1-5	CASSLGTTGNQPQHF
TRBV7-2	TRBJ2-7	CASTLNRGRSYEQYF